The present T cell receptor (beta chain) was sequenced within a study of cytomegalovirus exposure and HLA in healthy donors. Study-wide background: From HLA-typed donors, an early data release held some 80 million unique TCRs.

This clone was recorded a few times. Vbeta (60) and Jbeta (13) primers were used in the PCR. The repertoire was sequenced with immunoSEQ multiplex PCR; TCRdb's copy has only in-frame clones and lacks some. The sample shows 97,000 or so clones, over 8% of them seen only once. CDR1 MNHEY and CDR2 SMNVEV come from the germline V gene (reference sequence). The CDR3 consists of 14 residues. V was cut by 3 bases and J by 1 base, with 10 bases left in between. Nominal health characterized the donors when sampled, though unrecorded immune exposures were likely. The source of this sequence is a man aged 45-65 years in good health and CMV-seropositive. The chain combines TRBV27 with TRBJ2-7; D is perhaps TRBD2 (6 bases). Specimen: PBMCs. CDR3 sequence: CASSFGGRSYEQYF. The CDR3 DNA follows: TGTGCCAGCAGTTTTGGGGGGAGGTCCTACGAGCAGTACTTC.